The present entry profiles one T cell receptor (beta chain) with its context. Its antigen is currently not known. A single base is all that separates this from a far larger clone, so a read error is likely. From the cysteine up to the phenylalanine, the CDR3 has a length of 11 residues. The sequence is cut down to CDR3 DNA, 33 bases in frame from base 1. From a lookup of the germline V gene (reference sequence), CDR1 and CDR2 are LGHDT and YNNKEL. This sample was taken from a study of blood T cells in healthy people across ages (dated by TCRdb to 2013 to 2016). About the full investigation: In model experiments, template switching captured roughly one uniquely barcoded TCR beta cDNA molecule for every two T cells. Using deep sequencing normalized with unique cDNA molecular identifiers, the study measured how TCR beta repertoire diversity changes with age. The donors were divided into four age groups: young (average about 15 years), middle-aged (about 40), aged (around 59) and long-lived (nearly 85). To avoid experimental bias, donors of different ages were distributed randomly across sequencing lanes. Using the same blood draw, the study looked at two additional independent replicas of 1 million unique cDNA reads for two donors, one aged 18 to 30 and the other aged 80 or older.

Libraries were constructed by 5' RACE. TCRdb shows the sequencer as Illumina HiSeq 2500. A second PCR of about 6 to 11 cycles was run with a J-beta primer mix and a sample-barcoded 5' primer. Each TCR beta cDNA molecule received a unique molecular identifier from a template-switch 5' adaptor carrying 12 random nucleotides. Each sample yielded at least 3 million CDR3-containing paired-end reads. First-strand cDNA synthesis was performed from all RNA using the Mint cDNA synthesis kit, with priming by a TRBC-specific oligonucleotide. After uracil-DNA glycosylase treatment, a first 18-cycle PCR used universal primers M1SS and BC2_uni_R on all cDNA. On the authors' methods: Normalization of each sample was performed by random selection of 1 million high-quality reads, each carrying a distinct molecular identifier. Reads sharing molecular identifiers were discarded rather than binned into consensus sequences. MiTCR, with a Q25 quality threshold and the strictest error-elimination algorithm, was used for CDR3 identification, clonotype clustering and error correction. A nonparametric unseen species model with Euler transformation was used to estimate a lower bound on total TCR beta diversity. TCRdb reanalyzed the raw reads on its own, using fastp at Q25 for trimming and MiXCR for clone calling, and kept in-frame beta chains. CDR3 protein sequences are deduplicated, and each keeps its most common genes and DNA. TCRdb, not the original authors, processed these V and J calls. Recorded for this sample are approximately 1,000,000 distinct CDR3 sequences; 45% of them occurred a single time. The top ten clonotypes cover 18% of the sample.

The research as a whole found: Conclusive comparison of naive and antigen-experienced compartments was prevented by the profiling of bulk unsorted PBMCs. Compared with the aged group, the long-lived group had more naive CD4+ T cells, fewer expanded clones and increased TCR diversity, a pattern suggesting age selection. There was a strong correlation between observed TCR beta diversity and the percentage of naive T cells measured by flow cytometry. Total diversity estimates from one million sequenced T cells were considered lower bounds and underestimates. Observed TCR beta diversity per million T cells fell roughly linearly with age, and a significant reduction was already apparent by age around 44. The CMV infection status of donors was not known, potentially confounding age-related changes in expanded clonotypes.

Donors were 39 systemically healthy Caucasian individuals from Russia aged roughly 6 to 90 years. Around 10 milliliters of peripheral blood were collected from each donor into EDTA-treated Vacutainer tubes. Ficoll-Paque density-gradient centrifugation was used to isolate PBMCs, with at least 7 million obtained per sample. Trizol reagent was used to extract total RNA from the PBMCs, yielding at least 5 micrograms per sample. For every donor, flow cytometry on a PBMC aliquot measured the percentage of naive CD45RAhigh/CD27high T cells. The sequence links TRBV3-1 to TRBJ2-7, with no reliable assignment of the D segment. This receptor was obtained from a woman aged 55-69 years in good health. The sequencing input was blood. The CDR3 here reads CARSQTYEQYF. Here is the DNA: TGTGCCCGCAGCCAAACCTACGAGCAGTACTTC.